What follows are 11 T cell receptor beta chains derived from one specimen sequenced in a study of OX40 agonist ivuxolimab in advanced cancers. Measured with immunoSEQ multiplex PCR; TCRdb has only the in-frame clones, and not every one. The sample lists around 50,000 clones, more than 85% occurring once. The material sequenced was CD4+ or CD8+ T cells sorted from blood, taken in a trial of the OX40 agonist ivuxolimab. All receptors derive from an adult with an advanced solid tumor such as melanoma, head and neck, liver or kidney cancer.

The CDR3, as DNA: TGTGCCAGCAGTTGGGGACGGCGGGCCTATGGCTACACCTTC. Its protein product is CASSWGRRAYGYTF. V is TRBV6-1 and J is TRBJ1-2; TRBD1 is a possible D gene (5 bases). The CDR3 is 14 amino acids. Per the germline V gene, CDR1 is MNHNS and CDR2 is SASEGT. Trimming took off 5 bases at V and 4 bases at J, with 14 bases between the two ends.

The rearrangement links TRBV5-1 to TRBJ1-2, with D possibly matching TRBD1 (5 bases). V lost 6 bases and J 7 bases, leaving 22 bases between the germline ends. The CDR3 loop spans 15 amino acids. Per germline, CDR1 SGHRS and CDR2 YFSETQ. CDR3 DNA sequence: TGCGCCAGCATGCCGTTGACCTCGGGGGGAGGTGGCTACACCTTC. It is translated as CASMPLTSGGGGYTF.

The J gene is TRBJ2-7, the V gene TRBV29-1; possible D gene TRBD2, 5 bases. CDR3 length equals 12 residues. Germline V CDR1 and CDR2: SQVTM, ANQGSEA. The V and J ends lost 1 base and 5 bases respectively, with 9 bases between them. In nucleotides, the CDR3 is TGCAGCGTTGAAGGCCTAGCCCACGAGCAGTACTTC. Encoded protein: CSVEGLAHEQYF.

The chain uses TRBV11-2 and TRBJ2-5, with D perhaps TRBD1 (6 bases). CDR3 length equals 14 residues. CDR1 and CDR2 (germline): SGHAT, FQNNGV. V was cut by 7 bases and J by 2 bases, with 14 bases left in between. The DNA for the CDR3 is TGTGCCAGCACCAAAGCGACAGGACAAGAGACCCAGTACTTC. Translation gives CASTKATGQETQYF.

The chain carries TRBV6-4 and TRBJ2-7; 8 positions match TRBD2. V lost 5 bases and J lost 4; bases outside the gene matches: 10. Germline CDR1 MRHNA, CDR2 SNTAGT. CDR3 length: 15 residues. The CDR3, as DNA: TGTGCCAGCAGTACATTAGCGGGGTCAGCTTACGAGCAGTACTTC. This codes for CASSTLAGSAYEQYF.

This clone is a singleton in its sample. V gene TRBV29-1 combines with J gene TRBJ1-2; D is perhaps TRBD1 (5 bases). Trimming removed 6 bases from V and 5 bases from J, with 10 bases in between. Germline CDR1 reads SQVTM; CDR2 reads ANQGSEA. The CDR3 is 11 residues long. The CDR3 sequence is CSVFTGYGYTF. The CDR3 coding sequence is TGCAGCGTATTCACAGGTTATGGCTACACCTTC.

In nucleotides, the CDR3 is TGTGCCAGCAGCTCCCCCGGGGCGAATGAAAAACTGTTTTTT. Translation: CASSSPGANEKLFF. This chain uses TRBV28 with TRBJ1-4, with D possibly being TRBD1 (5 bases). This CDR3 comprises 14 residues. V lost 6 bases and J lost 5, with 13 bases in between. Looked up from germline, CDR1 is MDHEN and CDR2 is SYDVKM.

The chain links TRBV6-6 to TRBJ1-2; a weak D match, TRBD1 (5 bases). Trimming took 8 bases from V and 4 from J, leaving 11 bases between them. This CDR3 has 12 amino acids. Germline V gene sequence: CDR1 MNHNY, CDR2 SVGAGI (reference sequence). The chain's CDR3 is CASWRQGYGYTF. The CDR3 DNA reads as TGTGCCAGCTGGAGGCAGGGCTATGGCTACACCTTC.

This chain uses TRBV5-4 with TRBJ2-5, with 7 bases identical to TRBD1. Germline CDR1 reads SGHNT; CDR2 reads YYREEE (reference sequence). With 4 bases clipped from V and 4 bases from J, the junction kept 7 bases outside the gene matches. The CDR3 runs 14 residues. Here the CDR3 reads CASSAMTGRETQYF. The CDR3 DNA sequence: TGTGCCAGCAGCGCCATGACAGGGAGAGAGACCCAGTACTTC.

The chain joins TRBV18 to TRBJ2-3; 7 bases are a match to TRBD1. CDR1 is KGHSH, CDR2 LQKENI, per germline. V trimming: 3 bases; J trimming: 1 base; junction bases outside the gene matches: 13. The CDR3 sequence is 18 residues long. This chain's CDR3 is CASSPLPRGLTGTDTQYF. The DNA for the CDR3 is TGTGCCAGCTCACCCCTACCCAGGGGGTTGACAGGCACAGATACGCAGTATTTT.

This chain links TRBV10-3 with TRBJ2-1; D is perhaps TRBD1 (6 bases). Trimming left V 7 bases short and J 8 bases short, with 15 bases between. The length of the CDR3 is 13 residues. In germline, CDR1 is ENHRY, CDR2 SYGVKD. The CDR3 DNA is TGTGCCATCAAAACAGGGACAATCGATGAGCAGTTCTTC. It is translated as CAIKTGTIDEQFF.